This entry concerns a single TCR beta chain. V shed 4 bases and J 4 bases; nucleotides not matched to a gene: 9. The germline gives CDR1 SGHRS, CDR2 YFSETQ. The CDR3 is 16 residues long. The data are from a study of T cell changes during pregnancy in multiple sclerosis. Clones were read by immunoSEQ multiplex PCR, and TCRdb kept only the in-frame ones, dropping some. The top ten clones hold roughly 0.99% of a sample with 98,000 or so clones, under 95% of them seen once. This material consisted of peripheral blood, taken after pregnancy. The V and J genes are TRBV5-1 and TRBJ1-5, with TRBD1 matching over 9 bases. The receptor was isolated from a female donor with multiple sclerosis, enrolled in a pregnancy study. The CDR3 spells CASSPDGTGINQPQHF. Written as DNA, the CDR3 is TGCGCCAGCAGCCCGGACGGGACAGGGATTAATCAGCCCCAGCATTTT. Variable domain in full (rest from reference TRBV5-1 and TRBJ1-5): KAGVTQTPRYLIKTRGQQVTLSCSPISGHRSVSWYQQTPGQGLQFLFEYFSETQRNKGNFPGRFSGRQFSNSRSEMNVSTLELGDSALYLCASSPDGTGINQPQHFGDGTRLSIL.